The 31 T cell receptor beta chains in this list originate from one sample, sequenced in a study of blood T cell repertoires in COVID-19. Libraries were prepared by immunoSEQ multiplex PCR; TCRdb keeps only in-frame clonotypes and omits some of them. Of around 200,000 clones in the sample, just under 90% were seen once. Sequenced sample: PBMCs or T cells enriched from blood (not recorded which). The receptors come from a man in his thirties or forties who had recovered from COVID-19.

The sample holds one count of this clone. This chain joins TRBV7-2 and TRBJ2-2, with D hard to call. The CDR3 is made up of 16 amino acids. CDR1 and CDR2 (germline): SGHTA, FQGNSA. V lost 8 bases and J lost 0, with 16 bases in between. The CDR3 coding sequence is TGTGCCAGCCCCGTACTCGGCGGAACGAACACCGGGGAGCTGTTTTTT. Translating gives CASPVLGGTNTGELFF.

The CDR3 region has the DNA TGTGCCAGCAGCTTACGGACTAGCGGGAGCGCAGATACGCAGTATTTT. Translated, it gives CASSLRTSGSADTQYF. J is TRBJ2-3 and V is TRBV11-3; 13 bases map to TRBD2. V lost 2 bases and J lost 4; bases outside the gene matches: 3. The germline V gene encodes CDR1 SGHNT and CDR2 YENEEA. This CDR3 contains 16 residues. Variable domain in full (rest from reference TRBV11-3 and TRBJ2-3): EAGVVQSPRYKIIEKKQPVAFWCNPISGHNTLYWYLQNLGQGPELLIRYENEEAVDDSQLPKDRFSAERLKGVDSTLKIQPAELGDSAVYLCASSLRTSGSADTQYFGPGTRLTVL.

The V and J genes are TRBV6-5 and TRBJ1-1, with TRBD1 matching 9 bases. In germline, CDR1 is MNHEY, CDR2 SVGAGI. The CDR3 is 15 amino acids. V lost 6 bases to trimming and J lost 4 bases; unmatched junction nucleotides: 9. The CDR3 coding sequence is TGTGCCAGCAGCTTCCCGGGACAGGGTTTCACTGAAGCTTTCTTT. Protein: CASSFPGQGFTEAFF.

The V gene is TRBV5-5, the J gene TRBJ1-1; TRBD1 might be the D (5 bases). CDR3 length: 15 residues. The germline V and J ends were trimmed by 0 bases and 5 bases, with 14 bases remaining between them. The germline gives CDR1 SGHKS, CDR2 YYEKEE (reference sequence). CDR3 DNA: TGTGCCAGCAGCTTGGGGGGCAGGGTGGGGACTGAAGCTTTCTTT. Translated, it gives CASSLGGRVGTEAFF.

The V and J genes are TRBV10-3 and TRBJ1-6; D is undetermined. Trimming shortened V by 0 bases and J by 4 bases, and 7 bases separated the two germline ends. The germline V gene has CDR1 ENHRY and CDR2 SYGVKD. The CDR3 extends over 15 amino acids. CDR3 residues: CAISESWPYNSPLHF. DNA of the CDR3: TGTGCCATCAGTGAGTCTTGGCCGTATAATTCACCCCTCCACTTT.

The rearrangement uses TRBV30 and TRBJ1-2, with a tentative D call TRBD1 (6 bases). V shed 1 base and J shed 8 bases, with 14 bases lying between them. CDR3 length equals 13 residues. Germline values: CDR1 GTSNPN, CDR2 SVGIG (reference sequence). The CDR3 sequence: CAWSARSGEGYTF. CDR3 bases: TGTGCCTGGAGTGCTAGGTCAGGGGAGGGCTACACCTTC.

The chain carries TRBV29-1 and TRBJ2-1; 7 bases map to TRBD2. Germline assignment: CDR1 SQVTM and CDR2 ANQGSEA. The J segment lost 2 bases and the V segment lost 5 bases, leaving 6 bases of the junction unmatched. The CDR3 length is 14 residues. DNA for the CDR3: TGCAGCGTTTCGGGGGGTGAAGCCTACAATGAGCAGTTCTTC. This sequence encodes CSVSGGEAYNEQFF.

The chain couples TRBV7-2 to TRBJ2-5, with a possible D match to TRBD1 (6 bases). This CDR3 comprises 16 residues. CDR1 SGHTA and CDR2 FQGNSA come from the germline V gene. Trimming removed 5 bases at V and 2 bases at J, with 18 bases between. The CDR3 is CASSHSRGQGQETQYF. CDR3 nucleotides: TGTGCCAGCAGCCACTCTAGGGGACAAGGACAAGAGACCCAGTACTTC.

This clone was counted only a few times. The chain recombines TRBV5-1 with TRBJ1-2, with D tentatively TRBD1 (6 bases). Germline CDR1 SGHRS, CDR2 YFSETQ. The ends were cut back, 4 bases at V and 8 bases at J, with 15 bases in the middle. The CDR3 consists of 13 residues. The DNA for the CDR3 is TGCGCCAGCAGCGCAGTCAGGGGTCGGGGCTACACCTTC. Protein sequence: CASSAVRGRGYTF.

The J gene is TRBJ2-7, the V gene TRBV5-1; a weak D match, TRBD1 (6 bases). The CDR3 length is 13 residues. Germline V gene data show CDR1 as SGHRS and CDR2 as YFSETQ. Trimming cost V 4 bases and J 3 bases, with 11 bases left between them. This chain's CDR3 is CASSPDRNYEQYF. As DNA, the CDR3 is TGCGCCAGCAGCCCGGACAGAAACTACGAGCAGTACTTC.

V usage is TRBV6-6 and J usage is TRBJ2-7; D is ambiguous. The germline V and J ends were trimmed by 3 bases and 1 base, with 7 bases remaining between them. CDR1 and CDR2 (germline): MNHNY, SVGAGI (reference sequence). This CDR3 spans 13 amino acids. The CDR3 is CASSYLASYEQYF. The CDR3 DNA sequence: TGTGCCAGCAGTTATCTCGCGTCCTACGAGCAGTACTTC.

Concerning this clone: The same CDR3 also results from other DNA sequences found in this sample. The chain carries TRBV7-2 and TRBJ2-3, with D possibly TRBD1 on 6 matching bases. Between the trimmed V and J ends, which lost 1 base and 6 bases, there was a span of 11 bases. Germline-derived CDR1 and CDR2 are SGHTA and FQGNSA. CDR3 length: 14 amino acids. CDR3 in amino acids: CASSLGQGTDTQYF. The CDR3 nucleotides read TGTGCCAGCAGCTTAGGGCAGGGGACCGATACGCAGTATTTT.

The chain links TRBV18 to TRBJ2-7; no firm D call. V gave up 3 bases and J gave up 4 bases, with 10 bases separating them. Germline CDR1 KGHSH, CDR2 LQKENI. This CDR3 spans 13 amino acids. CDR3 DNA: TGTGCCAGCTCACCCCTCCTAGGATACGAGCAGTACTTC. This codes for CASSPLLGYEQYF.

The gene calls are TRBV24-1 and TRBJ2-2; a weak D match, TRBD2 (6 bases). The CDR3 sequence is 16 residues long. Germline CDR1 and CDR2: KGHDR and SFDVKD. V lost 3 bases and J lost 2, with 12 bases in between. CDR3 sequence (DNA): TGTGCCACCAGTGATAATCTAGCGCAAAACACCGGGGAGCTGTTTTTT. This gives the protein CATSDNLAQNTGELFF.

Here the CDR3 reads CASSDPGQGSAETQYF. CDR3 sequence (DNA): TGTGCCAGCAGCGACCCCGGACAGGGTAGTGCGGAGACCCAGTACTTC. J is TRBJ2-5 and V is TRBV11-2, with TRBD1 matching over 8 bases. Germline CDR1 is SGHAT and CDR2 is FQNNGV. The CDR3 runs to 16 residues. The J segment lost 5 bases and the V segment lost 5 bases, leaving 13 bases of the junction unmatched.

The chain joins TRBV14 to TRBJ2-4, with TRBD1 identical over 11 bases. CDR3 size: 14 residues. Germline loops: CDR1 SGHDN, CDR2 FVKESK. Losses at the gene ends were 5 bases for V and 9 bases for J; bases not matched to a gene: 6. The CDR3 here is CASSSADRGLIQYF. The CDR3 nucleotides are TGTGCCAGCAGCAGTGCGGACAGGGGGCTCATTCAGTACTTC.

The V call is TRBV29-1, the J call TRBJ2-7, with 8 bases that match TRBD2. J gave up 3 bases and V 3 bases, and 13 bases lay outside the gene matches. Germline V gene data show CDR1 as SQVTM and CDR2 as ANQGSEA. This CDR3 contains 16 residues. The CDR3 protein is CSVEGTSTSASYEQYF. The CDR3 DNA reads TGCAGCGTTGAGGGGACATCGACTAGCGCCAGCTACGAGCAGTACTTC.

The chain employs TRBV15 and TRBJ1-5, with D unclear. This CDR3 is 15 amino acids long. Germline CDR1 and CDR2: LNHNV and YYDKDF (reference sequence). Trimming took 5 bases from V and 0 from J, leaving 11 bases between them. The CDR3 reads CATSLGVYSNQPQHF. The CDR3 DNA is TGTGCCACCAGCCTCGGGGTCTATAGCAATCAGCCCCAGCATTTT.

The J gene is TRBJ2-7, the V gene TRBV7-2, with D possibly TRBD2 on 6 matching bases. V was pared by 1 base and J by 3 bases, with 16 bases between. The V gene's germline CDR1 is SGHTA and CDR2 FQGNSA. This CDR3 is 16 amino acids long. The CDR3 coding sequence is TGTGCCAGCAGCTTAGGAGTCCTAGCGTCTGTCTACGAGCAGTACTTC. Its protein is CASSLGVLASVYEQYF.

The chain employs TRBV27 and TRBJ2-5; a weak D match, TRBD2 (6 bases). CDR1 and CDR2 from the germline V gene are MNHEY and SMNVEV (reference sequence). The CDR3 is 18 amino acids. V lost 3 bases, J lost 0 bases, and 20 bases lay in between. CDR3 bases: TGTGCCAGCAGTTTGCGTCGACCCTCCGGGACTTACCAAGAGACCCAGTACTTC. Its protein product is CASSLRRPSGTYQETQYF.

J is TRBJ2-7 and V is TRBV2, with 10 bases fitting TRBD2. CDR1 and CDR2 (germline): SNHLY, FYNNEI. V gave up 8 bases and J gave up 2 bases; unmatched junction bases: 9. This CDR3 is 15 amino acids long. This chain's CDR3 is CASLPLAGVAYEQYF. CDR3 sequence (DNA): TGTGCCAGCCTACCTCTAGCGGGGGTTGCCTACGAGCAGTACTTC. The variable domain in full, completed from reference TRBV2 and TRBJ2-7, reads EPEVTQTPSHQVTQMGQEVILRCVPISNHLYFYWYRQILGQKVEFLVSFYNNEISEKSEIFDDQFSVERPDGSNFTLKIRSTKLEDSAMYFCASLPLAGVAYEQYFGPGTRLTVT.

The chain joins TRBV6-2 or TRBV6-3 to TRBJ2-2, with TRBD2 matching over 11 bases. Germline lookup yields CDR1 MNHEY and CDR2 SVGEGT. This CDR3 spans 18 amino acids. V was clipped by 3 bases and J by 1 base; unmatched bases: 7. The CDR3 sequence is CASSYLGTSGKNTGELFF. The CDR3 DNA is TGTGCCAGCAGTTATTTGGGGACTAGCGGAAAGAACACCGGGGAGCTGTTTTTT.

The V and J genes are TRBV24-1 and TRBJ2-2, with 8 bases matching TRBD1. The CDR3 consists of 14 residues. CDR1 is KGHDR and CDR2 is SFDVKD in the germline V gene. V was pared by 9 bases and J by 4 bases, with 6 bases of the junction left unmatched. The CDR3 DNA reads as TGTGCCACCTTGTCAGACAGGGGCACCGGGGAGCTGTTTTTT. Amino acids: CATLSDRGTGELFF.

The chain employs TRBV27 and TRBJ1-6; a possible D gene is TRBD1 (5 bases). Germline V gives CDR1 MNHEY, CDR2 SMNVEV (reference sequence). The CDR3 is 16 amino acids. Trimming took 2 bases from V and 7 from J, leaving 15 bases between them. CDR3 region: CASSLGGGGWNSPLHF. The DNA for the CDR3 is TGTGCCAGCAGTTTAGGTGGGGGGGGGTGGAATTCACCCCTCCACTTT.

The gene calls are TRBV28 and TRBJ1-2, with D perhaps matching TRBD1 (6 bases). CDR1 and CDR2 from the germline V gene are MDHEN and SYDVKM. V was cut by 4 bases and J by 3 bases, with 21 bases left in between. This CDR3 is built from 17 residues. CDR3 protein: CASSSLTHLTGDYGYTF. The CDR3 region has the DNA TGTGCCAGCAGTTCCCTAACGCACCTGACAGGCGACTATGGCTACACCTTC.

The gene calls are TRBV16 and TRBJ1-1; 10 nucleotides match TRBD1. Per the germline V gene, CDR1 is KGHSY and CDR2 is FQNENV. This CDR3 has 16 amino acids. V dropped 2 bases and J dropped 5; count of bases not matched to a gene: 8. The CDR3 loop is CASSQHRDRGRTEAFF. The CDR3 DNA reads as TGTGCCAGCAGCCAACATCGAGACAGGGGGCGAACTGAAGCTTTCTTT. The full variable domain, its missing parts supplied by reference TRBV16 and TRBJ1-1, is GEEVAQTPKHLVRGEGQKAKLYCAPIKGHSYVFWYQQVLKNEFKFLISFQNENVFDETGMPKERFSAKCLPNSPCSLEIQATKLEDSAVYFCASSQHRDRGRTEAFFGQGTRLTVV.

This chain connects TRBV18 to TRBJ1-6, with D maybe TRBD1 (6 bases). In germline, CDR1 is KGHSH, CDR2 LQKENI. V was clipped by 3 bases and J by 8 bases, with 11 bases between them. The CDR3 consists of 14 residues. CDR3 sequence reads: CASSPGTIDSPLHF. In DNA form, the CDR3 reads TGTGCCAGCTCACCGGGGACAATTGATTCACCCCTCCACTTT.

This clone was seen a single time. V usage is TRBV18 and J usage is TRBJ1-1, with TRBD1 matching over 7 bases. The J segment lost 4 bases and the V segment lost 2 bases, leaving 7 bases of the junction unmatched. The CDR3 runs 15 residues. Germline V gene data show CDR1 as KGHSH and CDR2 as LQKENI. The CDR3 spells CASSPWGDRGTEAFF. In nucleotides, the CDR3 is TGTGCCAGCTCACCATGGGGGGACAGAGGCACTGAAGCTTTCTTT.

This sequence joins TRBV7-2 and TRBJ2-1, with 9 bases aligning to TRBD2. The CDR3 has 15 amino acids. CDR1 and CDR2 (germline): SGHTA, FQGNSA. Germline trimming cut 3 bases from V and 7 bases from J; bases unmatched to any gene: 7. The CDR3 bases are TGTGCCAGCAGCTTTAATCCTAGCGGGATGAATGAGCAGTTCTTC. As protein: CASSFNPSGMNEQFF.

The chain has TRBV11-2 and TRBJ2-5; 12 positions agree with TRBD2. Germline V lookup: CDR1 SGHAT, CDR2 FQNNGV. The CDR3 length is 15 residues. The J segment lost 4 bases and the V segment lost 5 bases, leaving 5 bases of the junction unmatched. CDR3 sequence: CASSDPGLAGETQYF. In DNA, the CDR3 is TGTGCCAGCAGCGACCCGGGACTAGCGGGAGAGACCCAGTACTTC.

The chain uses TRBV2 and TRBJ2-2, with D possibly TRBD2 on 6 matching bases. The CDR3 runs to 14 residues. V was pared by 6 bases and J by 7 bases, with 15 bases between. The germline CDR1 and CDR2 sequences are SNHLY and FYNNEI. CDR3 in DNA: TGTGCCAGCAGCCGAGAATCGGACTACGGGGAGCTGTTTTTT. It encodes CASSRESDYGELFF.